A selection of T cell receptor beta chains follows, all from one sample in a study of cytomegalovirus exposure and HLA in healthy donors. Data came from immunoSEQ multiplex PCR; TCRdb stores just in-frame clones and leaves some out. The data show 65,000 to 80,000 clones, approximately 94% seen once. Specimen: PBMCs. Source of these receptors: a woman younger than 30 in good health and CMV-seropositive. Both conserved end residues are part of each CDR3. The order of the fields is J gene, V gene, CDR3 protein.

TRBJ2-5 TRBV6-6 CASRPSGRVFPETQYF
TRBJ2-3 TRBV28 CASSSGWEGSTDTQYF
TRBJ1-1 TRBV19 CASSIFLNTEAFF
TRBJ2-5 TRBV30 CAWTRLAGGQETQYF
TRBJ2-1 TRBV10-3 CAIGVAGESYNEQFF
TRBJ2-5 TRBV9 CASSVGDSGTQETQYF
TRBJ2-7 TRBV2 CASVPRTGPPNRAYEQYF
TRBJ2-2 TRBV9 CASSPDEDTGELFF
TRBJ1-2 TRBV27 CASSLQAHYGYTF
TRBJ1-4 TRBV5-6 CASSPPGQGEEKLFF
TRBJ1-1 TRBV7-6 CASTPRRGDLNTEAFF
TRBJ1-1 TRBV20-1 CSVRDRTEAFF
TRBJ1-5 TRBV28 CASRNPGVGQPQHF
TRBJ2-1 TRBV15 CATSREDGVYNEQFF
TRBJ1-1 TRBV6-5 CASSLTTGSGTEAFF
TRBJ1-4 TRBV28 CASSFRDRREKLFF
TRBJ1-2 TRBV29-1 CSVGTGFSLYGYTF
TRBJ2-3 TRBV30 CAWSLGGGADTQYF
TRBJ2-7 TRBV4-3 CASSQEEGTTYEQYF
TRBJ2-1 TRBV5-1 CASGGLFGEQFF
TRBJ1-1 TRBV6-6 CASSYSNTALEAFF
TRBJ1-2 TRBV9 CASSSGGRVVTPNYGYTF
TRBJ2-2 TRBV2 CASKIDGGAVTGELFF
TRBJ1-4 TRBV11-2 CASSLGLETHLFF
TRBJ2-7 TRBV4-3 CASSRSQADSYEQYF
TRBJ2-2 TRBV7-9 CASSLAFISKGDTEELFF
TRBJ1-1 TRBV28 CASQGLQNTEAFF
TRBJ1-2 TRBV5-8 CASSFQGYGYTF
TRBJ1-1 TRBV6-1 CASRTRDFKVTEAFF
TRBJ2-7 TRBV4-2 CASSHDKYEQYF
TRBJ1-4 TRBV5-1 CASSLVPDRAEKLFF
TRBJ1-6 TRBV7-6 CASSFRGDNSPLHF
TRBJ2-1 TRBV30 CAWGGLAGGEQFF
TRBJ1-1 TRBV7-2 CASSLNRDRVGAFF
TRBJ2-5 TRBV28 CASRSRQGSETQYF
TRBJ2-6 TRBV5-1 CASSLEGHQTYTGANVLTF
TRBJ1-2 TRBV9 CASSVDRYGYTF
TRBJ2-3 TRBV7-2 CASSEARATDTQYF
TRBJ2-1 TRBV6-1 CASSGPGLASFSYNEQFF
TRBJ1-1 TRBV27 CASSLTQGGNTEAFF
TRBJ2-3 TRBV12-5 CASGLGGQGADTQYF
TRBJ1-1 TRBV9 CASSVEGETEAFF
TRBJ2-5 TRBV5-1 CASSLGTGETQYF
TRBJ1-1 TRBV9 CASTTRTGEAFF
TRBJ2-1 TRBV7-9 CASSLALADRVGDEQFF
TRBJ2-2 TRBV5-6 CASSLDRGSATGELFF
TRBJ1-1 TRBV27 CASSFNRGTEAFF
TRBJ1-5 TRBV2 CASSDGGPAGRGQPQHF